This T cell receptor (beta chain) was identified in a study of cytomegalovirus exposure and HLA in healthy donors. The PCR employed 60 Vbeta primers together with 13 Jbeta primers. Here immunoSEQ multiplex PCR was the method, and the copy in TCRdb shows in-frame clones only, minus some. The table records 95,000 to 100,000 clones, about four fifths of them present only once. J was trimmed by 8 bases and V by 4 bases; bases with no gene match: 10. Per germline, CDR1 MDHEN and CDR2 SYDVKM. This CDR3 comprises 14 residues. This sequence was found in a human donor in good health. The specimen was PBMCs. The chain couples TRBV28 to TRBJ1-2; 7 bases map to TRBD1. CDR3: CASSSDRLRGGYTF. The CDR3 region has the DNA TGTGCCAGCAGTTCGGACAGGCTTCGTGGCGGCTACACCTTC.